This T cell receptor (beta chain) was retrieved from a study of blood T cell repertoires in COVID-19. Looking at the study overall: Samples came from the United States, Italy and Spain, spanning acute and convalescent COVID-19. The cDNA or gDNA used as material had been derived from T cells, B-cell-depleted T cells, or PBMCs.

In the original processing: Amplified reference gene primers provided the basis for estimating nucleated cell counts. Method: immunoSEQ multiplex PCR; TCRdb's copy keeps in-frame clones and lacks some. V and J calls plus clone size are reproduced from that table; the DNA served to infer D and trimming. The sample records about 130,000 clones, around 73% being singletons. This receptor was identified in a man in his 60s who had recovered from COVID-19. Sequencing input: peripheral blood.

CDR3 in amino acids: CASSTARAGAGSYEQYF. In DNA form, the CDR3 reads TGTGCCAGCAGCACCGCTCGAGCGGGAGCTGGGTCATACGAGCAGTACTTC. The chain links TRBV7-9 to TRBJ2-7; 8 nucleotides match TRBD2. CDR1 is SEHNR, CDR2 FQNEAQ, per germline (reference sequence). V trimming: 5 bases; J trimming: 4 bases; junction bases outside the gene matches: 16. The CDR3 extends over 17 amino acids.